This T cell receptor beta chain was profiled in a study of CD8 T cells in ankylosing spondylitis (TCRdb year 2017). Study-wide context: To find TCR variants linked to disease, the study profiled T cell receptor beta repertoires in ankylosing spondylitis patients and healthy donors. In total, the full study cohort was made up of 108 healthy donors and roughly 27 ankylosing spondylitis patients. Peripheral blood was sampled, and synovial fluid was additionally collected from ankylosing spondylitis patients. What the study reported, not specific to this receptor: A CD8+ phenotype was shown by the disease-linked clones, which were found at relatively low frequencies in peripheral blood. According to the report, matched synovial fluid samples from ankylosing spondylitis patients were significantly enriched for the disease-linked clones. Some motif variants had previously been reported in the synovial fluid and blood of reactive arthritis patients, which suggests shared mechanisms of disease initiation. A TCR beta motif of seven or eight highly homologous amino acid variants appeared characteristic of blood from ankylosing spondylitis patients.

V is cut by 8 bases and J by 0 bases, and the space between the germline ends is 13 bases. Sequences SEHNR (CDR1) and FQNEAQ (CDR2) are obtained from the germline V gene (reference sequence). The CDR3 contains 14 residues, cysteine and phenylalanine counted. Left in the record is the CDR3 DNA by itself, 42 bases read in frame from the first base. This clonotype was seen once. Its antigen has not been determined. No base quality values were provided; no much bigger clone lies one nucleotide off. A single read is weak support. Instrument used: Illumina HiSeq 2500. Quantitative 5'-RACE with molecular barcodes was the method used to prepare the TCR beta libraries. The original methods were these. A new computational method, built on a probabilistic model of VDJ rearrangement, was used to identify disease-linked TCR variants. TCRdb reprocessing: public reads trimmed at Q25 with fastp, clones called with MiXCR, in-frame beta chains kept. Here each entry gathers all rows of one CDR3 protein and keeps the most common genes and DNA. Here the V and J calls rest on TCRdb's processing, not on the authors' analysis. The sample contains 670,000 or so distinct CDR3 sequences, around 19% of them found a single time. Of the sample, around a fifth is held by the ten largest clones.

The sample was blood, either unsorted or a sorted T cell fraction (not recorded which). The source of this sequence is a male donor with ankylosing spondylitis. Here the chain combines TRBV7-9 and TRBJ2-5; D gene: possibly TRBD1, on 6 matching bases. The nucleotide sequence is TGTGCCAGCGACCAACGACAGGACCAAGAGACCCAGTACTTC. It specifies CASDQRQDQETQYF.